Described below is a single T cell receptor (beta chain) sequence and its context. The authors' processing: Estimation of nucleated cell counts relied on the amplification of reference gene primers. Profiling relied on immunoSEQ multiplex PCR, and the TCRdb table lists in-frame clones only, not all of them. From that table come the V and J calls and clone size; the DNA was used to work out D and trimming. This sample has around 620,000 clones, with 70% to 90% found just once. The germline gives CDR1 SQVTM, CDR2 ANQGSEA. The CDR3 is 14 residues long. Trimming removed 5 bases from V and 8 bases from J; junction bases left unmatched: 11. The data were obtained in a study of blood T cell repertoires in COVID-19. Study details: COVID-19 samples collected from the United States, Italy and Spain covered acute and convalescent phases. PBMCs, B-cell-depleted T cells, or T cells were the source of the cDNA or gDNA that made up the material.

Sequencing input: peripheral blood. This TCR was sampled from a woman between 18 and 30 years old with acute or convalescent COVID-19. This chain joins TRBV29-1 and TRBJ1-3; TRBD1 agrees at 8 bases. As DNA, the CDR3 is TGCAGCGTTTACAATACAGGGGGAGGTGACACCATATATTTT. This encodes CSVYNTGGGDTIYF.